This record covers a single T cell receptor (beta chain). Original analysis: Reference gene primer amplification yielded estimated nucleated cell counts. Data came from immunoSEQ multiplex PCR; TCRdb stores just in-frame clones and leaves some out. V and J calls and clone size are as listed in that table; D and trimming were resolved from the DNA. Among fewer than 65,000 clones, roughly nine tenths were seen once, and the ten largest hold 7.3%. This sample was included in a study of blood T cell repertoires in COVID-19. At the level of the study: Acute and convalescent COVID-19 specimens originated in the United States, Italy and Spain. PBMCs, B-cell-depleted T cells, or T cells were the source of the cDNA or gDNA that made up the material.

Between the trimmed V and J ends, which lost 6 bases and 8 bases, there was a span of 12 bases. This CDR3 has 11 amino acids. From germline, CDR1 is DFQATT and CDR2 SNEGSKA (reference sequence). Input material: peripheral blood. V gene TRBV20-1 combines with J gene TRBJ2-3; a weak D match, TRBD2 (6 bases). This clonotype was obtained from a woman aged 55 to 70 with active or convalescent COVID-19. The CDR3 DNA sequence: TGCAGTGCCCCAGCGGGTGTTACGCAGTATTTT. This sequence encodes CSAPAGVTQYF.